These 11 T cell receptor beta chains came from one sample sequenced in a study of blood T cell repertoires in COVID-19. Repertoires were generated with immunoSEQ multiplex PCR, while TCRdb's copy carries only in-frame clones and drops some. The table lists over 130,000 clones, 60% to 80% of them singletons, with approximately 9% in the top ten. The source material was peripheral blood. The receptors here all came from a woman aged 45-60 years with active or convalescent COVID-19.

A few counts support this clone. The chain joins TRBV7-2 to TRBJ1-2, with D tentatively TRBD1 (5 bases). The CDR3 sequence is 13 residues long. Germline CDR1 and CDR2: SGHTA and FQGNSA. The V end was cut by 6 bases, the J end by 7 bases, with 15 bases between. The CDR3 DNA follows: TGTGCCAGCAGTCGGGGGGGGTCGAGTGGCTACACCTTC. This translates into CASSRGGSSGYTF.

The chain has TRBV27 and TRBJ2-1; 10 positions match TRBD1. Trimming took 6 bases from V and 6 from J; bases not matched to a gene: 11. The CDR3 sequence is 16 residues long. Germline V CDR1 and CDR2: MNHEY, SMNVEV (reference sequence). In DNA, the CDR3 is TGTGCCAGCAGCCAATGGGCGGGACAGGGGATCAATGAGCAGTTCTTC. Translating it yields CASSQWAGQGINEQFF.

V gene TRBV7-8 combines with J gene TRBJ1-3; perhaps TRBD1 as D (5 bases). Germline CDR1 reads SGHVS; CDR2 reads FQNEAQ. The CDR3 has 15 residues. Trimming took 1 base from V and 0 from J, leaving 7 bases between them. CDR3 in DNA: TGTGCCAGCAGCTTAGTGCAGGGCTCTGGAAACACCATATATTTT. This codes for CASSLVQGSGNTIYF.

V gene TRBV27 combines with J gene TRBJ2-3, with D perhaps matching TRBD1 (5 bases). The ends were cut back, 4 bases at V and 2 bases at J, with 25 bases in the middle. The CDR3 spans 19 residues. Germline loops: CDR1 MNHEY, CDR2 SMNVEV (reference sequence). Here the CDR3 DNA reads TGTGCCAGCAGTTCCCAGGGTTGGTTCGGTCCCAAGGACACAGATACGCAGTATTTT. Its protein product is CASSSQGWFGPKDTDTQYF.

This rearrangement joins TRBV18 to TRBJ2-5, with D possibly matching TRBD1 (5 bases). Germline lookup yields CDR1 KGHSH and CDR2 LQKENI. V dropped 1 base and J dropped 2 bases, with 14 bases sitting between them. The CDR3 has 16 amino acids. The CDR3, as DNA: TGTGCCAGCTCACCACGGATCCAGAACAGGCAAGAGACCCAGTACTTC. Its protein product is CASSPRIQNRQETQYF.

J is TRBJ1-2 and V is TRBV7-9; a possible D gene is TRBD1 (5 bases). With 5 bases removed from V and 3 bases from J, the gap between germline ends came to 10 bases. Germline CDR1 reads SEHNR; CDR2 reads FQNEAQ (reference sequence). The CDR3 spans 13 residues. CDR3 nucleotide sequence: TGTGCCAGCAGCCCCGGGGGATACTATGGCTACACCTTC. Protein sequence: CASSPGGYYGYTF.

This clone has just a few counts. The chain couples TRBV30 to TRBJ1-2, with 7 bases aligning to TRBD1. The CDR3 totals 12 residues. The V and J ends lost 3 bases and 8 bases, in that order; junction bases with no gene match: 6. CDR1 is GTSNPN, CDR2 SVGIG, per germline (reference sequence). The CDR3 nucleotides read TGTGCCTGGAGGGGGAGGACAGGCGGCTACACCTTC. It translates to CAWRGRTGGYTF.

This CDR3 reads CASSLWGHSGNTIYF. The CDR3 bases are TGTGCCAGCAGCTTGTGGGGGCACTCTGGAAACACCATATATTTT. The chain recombines TRBV7-2 with TRBJ1-3, with a possible D match to TRBD1 (6 bases). Germline V lookup: CDR1 SGHTA, CDR2 FQGNSA. This CDR3 is 15 amino acids long. V lost 3 bases and J lost 0, with 9 bases in between.

V is TRBV7-2 and J is TRBJ1-5, with 10 nucleotides matching TRBD1. Trimming at V came to 5 bases and at J to 4 bases, leaving 2 bases not matched to a gene. The CDR3 consists of 14 residues. Per germline, CDR1 SGHTA and CDR2 FQGNSA. DNA of the CDR3: TGTGCCAGCAGCGGACAGGGGGGGAATCAGCCCCAGCATTTT. It translates to CASSGQGGNQPQHF.

The rearrangement joins TRBV3-1 (or the pseudogene TRBV3-2) to TRBJ2-1; D perhaps matches TRBD1 (6 bases). Trimming stripped 4 bases from V and 1 base from J, with 11 bases between. Germline lookup yields CDR1 LGHDT and CDR2 YNNKEL (reference sequence). The CDR3 loop spans 15 amino acids. This chain's CDR3 is CASSPTGLSYNEQFF. The CDR3 nucleotides read TGTGCCAGCAGCCCCACAGGGTTATCCTACAATGAGCAGTTCTTC.

The chain is built from TRBV10-3 and TRBJ2-1, with 11 bases fitting TRBD2. J was trimmed by 3 bases and V by 6 bases; bases with no gene match: 4. Per the germline V gene, CDR1 is ENHRY and CDR2 is SYGVKD. The CDR3 runs 15 residues. CDR3 region: CAISSGTSGYNEQFF. CDR3 in DNA: TGTGCCATCAGCTCCGGGACTAGCGGCTACAATGAGCAGTTCTTC.